This TCR beta chain was identified in a study of cytomegalovirus exposure and HLA in healthy donors. About the research overall: In a previous analysis, around 110 million unique TCR beta sequences were found from 150 million to 200 million T cells.

No CMV serostatus entry exists for this donor. CDR3 length: 14 amino acids. Germline CDR1 reads MNHEY; CDR2 reads SMNVEV (reference sequence). Trimming pared 4 bases from V and 7 bases from J, leaving 13 bases between. The PCR was carried out with 60 Vbeta primers and 13 Jbeta primers. Sequencing used immunoSEQ multiplex PCR; TCRdb keeps in-frame clones, though not all of them. Among about 82,000 clones listed, 65% to 80% were seen once. The chain links TRBV27 to TRBJ2-2; perhaps TRBD2 as D (6 bases). Sequenced sample: PBMCs. The sequence came from a human donor in good health. CDR3 nucleotide sequence: TGTGCCAGCAGTTACGGGGGAGAGGGCGGGGAGCTGTTTTTT. Encoded protein: CASSYGGEGGELFF.